This T cell receptor beta chain is drawn from a study of blood T cell repertoires in COVID-19. Study overall: The analysed material was cDNA or gDNA that came from T cells, B-cell-depleted T cells, or PBMCs.

In the authors' methods: Amplification with reference gene primers provided the estimates of nucleated cell counts. Generated by immunoSEQ multiplex PCR, the TCRdb table keeps only in-frame clones and is missing some. V and J calls and clone size come straight from that table; D and trimming were deduced from the DNA. The table includes 200,000 to 250,000 clones, about 90% detected once. CDR3 length: 16 amino acids. The ends were cut back, 4 bases at V and 7 bases at J, with 24 bases in the middle. Germline V gene sequence: CDR1 SGHDT, CDR2 YYEEEE. The chain uses TRBV5-6 and TRBJ2-7; weak D call: TRBD1 (5 bases). The sample consisted of PBMCs or T cells enriched from blood (not recorded which). The source is a man aged 25 to 40 who had recovered from COVID-19. The DNA for the CDR3 is TGTGCCAGCAGCCCGATTGGGGCCTTTAGCATCCTAGAGCAGTACTTC. Its protein product is CASSPIGAFSILEQYF.